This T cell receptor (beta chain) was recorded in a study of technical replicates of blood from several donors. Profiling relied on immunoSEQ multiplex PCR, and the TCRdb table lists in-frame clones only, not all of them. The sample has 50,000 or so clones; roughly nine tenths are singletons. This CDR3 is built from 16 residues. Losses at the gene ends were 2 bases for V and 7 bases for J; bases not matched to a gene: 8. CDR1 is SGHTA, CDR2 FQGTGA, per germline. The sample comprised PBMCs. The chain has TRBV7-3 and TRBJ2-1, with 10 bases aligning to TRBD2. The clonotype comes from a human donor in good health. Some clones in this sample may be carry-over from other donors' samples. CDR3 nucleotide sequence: TGTGCCAGCAGCTTATTAGGGCTAGCGGGAGTTAATGAGCAGTTCTTC. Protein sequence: CASSLLGLAGVNEQFF. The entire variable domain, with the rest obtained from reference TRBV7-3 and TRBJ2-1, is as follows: GAGVSQTPSNKVTEKGKYVELRCDPISGHTALYWYRQSLGQGPEFLIYFQGTGAADDSGLPNDRFFAVRPEGSVSTLKIQRTERGDSAVYLCASSLLGLAGVNEQFFGPGTRLTVL.